These T cell receptor beta chains were read from a single sample in a study of T cell responses to AZD1222 COVID-19 vaccine. The assay was immunoSEQ multiplex PCR, and TCRdb's table has in-frame clones only and misses some. This table has 100,000 to 150,000 clones, approximately 86% appearing once. The specimen comprised peripheral blood, sampled on day 0 of AZD1222 vaccination. These receptors were obtained from an adult in good health. CDR3s include the opening cysteine and the closing phenylalanine or tryptophan. The order of the fields is J gene, D gene, V gene, clone size, CDR3 protein, CDR3 DNA. D genes are given only for firm matches. Expanded clones are given a class, and other clones once, few, many or no size at all.

>TRBJ2-3|NA|TRBV6-1|NA
CASSERPGLSTDTQYF
TGTGCCAGCAGTGAACGACCGGGACTGAGCACAGATACGCAGTATTTT
>TRBJ2-2|NA|TRBV12-3/TRBV12-4|NA
CASSTGRRELFF
TGTGCCAGCTCCACGGGACGCCGGGAGCTGTTTTTT
>TRBJ1-2|NA|TRBV6-5|NA
CASQWGYYGYTF
TGTGCCAGCCAGTGGGGGTACTATGGCTACACCTTC
>TRBJ2-7|NA|TRBV10-3|NA
CAISGYADEDSYEQYF
TGTGCCATCAGCGGATACGCAGATGAAGACTCCTACGAGCAGTACTTC
>TRBJ1-1|NA|TRBV5-6|NA
CASSSRLRGMNTEAFF
TGTGCCAGCAGCAGTAGGCTCAGGGGAATGAACACTGAAGCTTTCTTT
>TRBJ2-5|NA|TRBV5-5|NA
CASSLEGTQETQYF
TGTGCCAGCAGCTTGGAAGGGACCCAAGAGACCCAGTACTTC
>TRBJ1-2|NA|TRBV4-1|NA
CASSQGGAAGYTF
TGCGCCAGCAGCCAAGGCGGGGCGGCTGGCTACACCTTC
>TRBJ2-3|NA|TRBV28|NA
CASSWGGGTDTQYF
TGTGCCAGCAGTTGGGGGGGCGGCACAGATACGCAGTATTTT
>TRBJ1-4|NA|TRBV19|NA
CASSIRRTATVTNEKLFF
TGTGCCAGTAGTATCAGGCGAACGGCTACGGTGACTAATGAAAAACTGTTTTTT
>TRBJ1-2|NA|TRBV7-9|few
CASSRSEAYGYTF
TGTGCCAGCAGCCGCTCCGAGGCCTATGGCTACACCTTC
>TRBJ2-1|NA|TRBV3-1/TRBV3-2|NA
CASSPPGALSYNEQFF
TGTGCCAGCAGCCCTCCGGGGGCGCTCTCCTACAATGAGCAGTTCTTC
>TRBJ2-2|NA|TRBV2|NA
CASSRDGGNTGELFF
TGTGCCAGCAGCAGGGACGGGGGGAACACCGGGGAGCTGTTTTTT
>TRBJ1-1|TRBD1|TRBV28|NA
CASRRAGGPNTEAFF
TGTGCCAGCAGACGCGCAGGGGGCCCTAACACTGAAGCTTTCTTT
>TRBJ2-7|NA|TRBV30|NA
CAWKLERSYEQYF
TGTGCCTGGAAGCTAGAGAGGTCCTACGAGCAGTACTTC
>TRBJ2-7|NA|TRBV7-8|NA
CASSLRGPYEQYF
TGTGCCAGCAGCTTGAGGGGCCCCTACGAGCAGTACTTC
>TRBJ2-3|NA|TRBV27|NA
CASSLLEGTDTQYF
TGTGCCAGCAGTTTATTGGAGGGGACAGATACGCAGTATTTT
>TRBJ1-1|TRBD1|TRBV4-1|NA
CASSQAGGVGTEAFF
TGCGCCAGCAGCCAAGCAGGGGGGGTAGGCACTGAAGCTTTCTTT
>TRBJ1-6|NA|TRBV18|once
CASSSGTTSPLHF
TGTGCCAGCTCAAGCGGGACAACTTCACCCCTCCACTTT
>TRBJ1-1|NA|TRBV23-1|NA
CASSHPAQDIMNTEAFF
TGCGCCAGCAGTCACCCGGCCCAAGACATCATGAACACTGAAGCTTTCTTT
>TRBJ2-1|NA|TRBV7-2|NA
CASSSASSYNEQFF
TGTGCCAGCAGCTCCGCGAGCTCCTACAATGAGCAGTTCTTC
>TRBJ1-3|NA|TRBV2|once
CASSERAVSGNTIYF
TGTGCCAGCAGTGAGAGGGCAGTCTCTGGAAACACCATATATTTT
>TRBJ1-2|NA|TRBV12-5|NA
CASGLGTTNYGYTF
TGTGCTAGTGGTTTGGGGACAACTAACTATGGCTACACCTTC
>TRBJ2-1|NA|TRBV27|NA
CASSANYNEQFF
TGTGCCAGCAGTGCTAACTACAATGAGCAGTTCTTC
>TRBJ1-2|NA|TRBV18|once
CASSPQETGFYGYTF
TGTGCCAGCTCACCACAGGAGACCGGGTTTTATGGCTACACCTTC
>TRBJ2-7|NA|TRBV5-1|few
CASSSNVGVSHEQYF
TGCGCCAGCAGCTCCAATGTAGGGGTGAGTCACGAGCAGTACTTC
>TRBJ2-7|NA|TRBV2|NA
CASRRGVLLF
TGTGCCAGCAGAAGAGGAGTCCTCCTCTTC
>TRBJ2-6|NA|TRBV24-1|NA
CATSDRGSGANVLTF
TGTGCCACCAGTGATCGAGGATCTGGGGCCAACGTCCTGACTTTC
>TRBJ2-7|TRBD1|TRBV6-5|NA
CASKTGQGNSYEQYF
TGTGCCAGTAAAACGGGACAGGGTAACTCCTACGAGCAGTACTTC
>TRBJ2-2|TRBD2|TRBV9|NA
CASSVGAGGGELFF
TGTGCCAGCAGCGTAGGGGCGGGAGGCGGGGAGCTGTTTTTT
>TRBJ2-1|TRBD2|TRBV7-3|NA
CASRLTPGLAEYNEQFF
TGTGCCAGCAGACTTACACCGGGACTAGCGGAATACAATGAGCAGTTCTTC
>TRBJ1-1|NA|TRBV7-9|few
CASSFDGANTEAFF
TGTGCCAGCAGCTTCGATGGGGCGAACACTGAAGCTTTCTTT
>TRBJ2-4|NA|TRBV5-4|NA
CASSTKDRENIQYF
TGTGCCAGCAGCACGAAGGACAGAGAAAACATTCAGTACTTC
>TRBJ2-1|NA|TRBV12-3/TRBV12-4|NA
CASSFGGNEQFF
TGTGCCAGCAGTTTCGGGGGCAATGAGCAGTTCTTC
>TRBJ1-4|NA|TRBV5-8|NA
CASSLFRDEKLFF
TGTGCCAGCAGCTTGTTTCGGGATGAAAAACTGTTTTTT
>TRBJ2-1|NA|TRBV7-7|NA
CASSVTLYNEQFF
TGTGCCAGCAGCGTGACATTGTACAATGAGCAGTTCTTC
>TRBJ2-7|TRBD2|TRBV4-2|few
CASSATSGGSYEQYF
TGTGCCAGCAGCGCAACTAGCGGGGGCTCCTACGAGCAGTACTTC
>TRBJ2-7|TRBD2|TRBV6-1|NA
CASSEAIAGRTYEQYF
TGTGCCAGCAGTGAAGCAATAGCGGGGAGAACCTACGAGCAGTACTTC
>TRBJ2-5|NA|TRBV24-1|NA
CATSDSGERAETQYF
TGTGCCACCAGTGACTCCGGGGAGCGGGCGGAGACCCAGTACTTC
>TRBJ1-2|TRBD1|TRBV6-5|NA
CASRKGQPNYGYTF
TGTGCCAGCAGGAAGGGACAGCCTAACTATGGCTACACCTTC
>TRBJ1-3|NA|TRBV2|NA
CASSEGPAGNTIYF
TGTGCCAGCAGTGAAGGGCCCGCCGGAAACACCATATATTTT
>TRBJ1-1|NA|TRBV27|NA
CASSLSRGTQDTEAFF
TGTGCCAGCAGTTTATCACGTGGGACACAAGACACTGAAGCTTTCTTT
>TRBJ2-7|TRBD1|TRBV19|NA
CASSGRDRGGSYEQYF
TGTGCCAGTAGTGGGCGAGACAGGGGTGGCTCCTACGAGCAGTACTTC
>TRBJ1-2|TRBD1|TRBV5-1|NA
CASGPGQGGGYTF
TGCGCCAGCGGTCCGGGACAGGGAGGGGGCTACACCTTC
>TRBJ1-3|NA|TRBV19|NA
CASSGGTNSSGNTIYF
TGTGCCAGTAGTGGCGGCACTAACAGCTCTGGAAACACCATATATTTT
>TRBJ1-3|NA|TRBV28|NA
CASIWAGGNTIYF
TGTGCCAGCATCTGGGCCGGGGGAAACACCATATATTTT
>TRBJ1-6|NA|TRBV14|NA
CASSQAPGGSPLHF
TGTGCCAGCAGCCAAGCGCCCGGGGGCTCACCCCTCCACTTT
>TRBJ2-1|TRBD2|TRBV3-1/TRBV3-2|NA
CASSTRDYPYNEQFF
TGTGCCAGCAGCACCCGGGACTACCCCTACAATGAGCAGTTCTTC
>TRBJ1-1|TRBD1|TRBV2|few
CASKTGGRITEAFF
TGTGCCAGCAAGACAGGGGGTCGGATCACTGAAGCTTTCTTT
>TRBJ1-1|TRBD1|TRBV6-5|NA
CASRRGQGNTEAFF
TGTGCCAGCAGACGAGGACAGGGGAACACTGAAGCTTTCTTT
>TRBJ1-1|TRBD1|TRBV29-1|NA
CSAIKQGVTEAFF
TGCAGCGCAATTAAACAGGGGGTCACTGAAGCTTTCTTT
>TRBJ2-3|TRBD2|TRBV30|NA
CAWSLGGGSTDTQYF
TGTGCCTGGAGTCTCGGGGGGGGTAGCACAGATACGCAGTATTTT
>TRBJ2-3|TRBD2|TRBV5-6|NA
CASSPLAAPTDTQYF
TGTGCCAGCAGCCCGCTAGCGGCCCCAACAGATACGCAGTATTTT
>TRBJ2-7|TRBD1|TRBV28|NA
CASSRTGRTYEQYF
TGTGCCAGCAGTAGGACAGGGAGGACCTACGAGCAGTACTTC
>TRBJ2-7|NA|TRBV10-3|NA
CAISERQISYEQYF
TGTGCCATCAGTGAGAGACAGATTTCTTACGAGCAGTACTTC
>TRBJ1-5|NA|TRBV18|NA
CASSERENQPQHF
TGTGCCAGCTCTGAGAGGGAAAATCAGCCCCAGCATTTT